A selection of T cell receptor beta chains follows, all from one sample in a study of beta chain features in type 1 diabetes. Sequenced by immunoSEQ multiplex PCR; TCRdb stores in-frame clones only, minus some. This sample has hundreds of thousands of clones, with roughly a tenth found just once. What was sequenced was naive CD4+ T cells from blood. These receptors were collected from a man younger than 40 with type 1 diabetes. Both conserved end residues are part of each CDR3. A D gene is named only where the DNA matches it firmly. Not all rows give a size; the values are once, few, many and, for expanded clones, a class.

v_gene	d_gene	j_gene	abundance	CDR3nt	CDR3aa
TRBV6-6	TRBD1	TRBJ2-7	.	TGTGCCAGCAGTTCCCAGGGGGACACCTACGAGCAGTACTTC	CASSSQGDTYEQYF
TRBV29-1	TRBD2	TRBJ2-1	few	TGCAGCGTTGAAGATCCCGGGGGGGTGACCTACAATGAGCAGTTCTTC	CSVEDPGGVTYNEQFF
TRBV4-2	TRBD1	TRBJ2-2	few	TGTGCCAGCAGCCAAGATGGAACAGGGGGCGCGGCCGGGGAGCTGTTTTTT	CASSQDGTGGAAGELFF
TRBV5-6	TRBD1	TRBJ2-7	.	TGTGCCAGCGGCAGGGGGCTTTACGAGCAGTACTTC	CASGRGLYEQYF
TRBV4-2	TRBD1	TRBJ1-2	.	TGTGCCAGCAGCCAACCTGGACAGGGCAATGGCTACACCTTC	CASSQPGQGNGYTF
TRBV4-1	TRBD1	TRBJ1-5	few	TGCGCCAGCAGCCAAGTTGGGACTCCGACAGGGAAGCCCCAGCATTTT	CASSQVGTPTGKPQHF
TRBV9	.	TRBJ1-1	few	TGTGCCAGCAGCGTAGCTTACGGAGGAAACACTGAAGCTTTCTTT	CASSVAYGGNTEAFF
TRBV7-6	.	TRBJ2-6	few	TGTGCCAGCAGCCCGTTCCCGCAGGGGAAGGCCAACGTCCTGACTTTC	CASSPFPQGKANVLTF
TRBV28	.	TRBJ1-5	few	TGTGCCAGCAGTCCCAGTCGGGGGTTCGGGTGGCCCCAGCATTTT	CASSPSRGFGWPQHF
TRBV7-2	TRBD2	TRBJ2-7	few	TGTGCCAGCAGCTTAGATAGCGGGGGCACCTACGAGCAGTACTTC	CASSLDSGGTYEQYF
TRBV19	TRBD2	TRBJ2-5	few	TGTGCCACCCAAGTGGGGGGGGGAGCGACCCAGTACTTC	CATQVGGGATQYF
TRBV9	.	TRBJ1-6	.	TGTGCCAGCAGCGTAGGGACAGCCTCCTATAATTCACCCCTCCACTTT	CASSVGTASYNSPLHF
TRBV4-1	.	TRBJ2-6	few	TGCGCCAGCACCCGGTTCCCAACTGGGGCCAACGTCCTGACTTTC	CASTRFPTGANVLTF
TRBV10-1	.	TRBJ2-3	.	TGCGCCAGCAGTGAGGACATCACCGGCACAGATACGCAGTATTTT	CASSEDITGTDTQYF
TRBV5-5	.	TRBJ1-4	.	TGTGCCAGCAGCTTGGCGGAGAATGAAAAACTGTTTTTT	CASSLAENEKLFF
TRBV5-6	.	TRBJ2-5	few	TGTGCCAGCAGCGGGTGGGGCGGGGCACAGACCCAGTACTTC	CASSGWGGAQTQYF
TRBV10-3	TRBD1	TRBJ2-7	few	TGTGCCACCAAAGACAGGGGTATAGAGCAGTACTTC	CATKDRGIEQYF
TRBV14	.	TRBJ2-3	few	TGTGCCAGCAGCCAAGATCATAGAATAGACACAGATACGCAGTATTTT	CASSQDHRIDTDTQYF